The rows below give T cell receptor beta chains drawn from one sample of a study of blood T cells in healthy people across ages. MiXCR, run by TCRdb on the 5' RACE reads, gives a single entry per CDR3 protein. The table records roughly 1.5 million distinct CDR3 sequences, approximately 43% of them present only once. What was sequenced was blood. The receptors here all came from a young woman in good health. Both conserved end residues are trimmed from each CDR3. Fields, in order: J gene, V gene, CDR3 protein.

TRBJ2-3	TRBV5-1	ASSLAGTGIITDTQY
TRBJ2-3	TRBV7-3	ASSLNFGLDTQY
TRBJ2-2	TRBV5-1	ASRWTSGVPGGELF
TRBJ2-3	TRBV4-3	ASSQDAVGTDTQY
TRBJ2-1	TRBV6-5	ASTHHGLAGVGEQF
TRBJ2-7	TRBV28	ASRHPIATYEQY
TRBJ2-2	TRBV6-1	ASTRDSHTGELF
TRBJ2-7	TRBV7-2	ASSLYFSGGPTYEQY
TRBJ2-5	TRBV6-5	ASSLSGGDYNEKY
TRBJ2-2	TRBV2	ASSAGTTNTGELF
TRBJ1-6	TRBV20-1	SARIGRDNSPLH
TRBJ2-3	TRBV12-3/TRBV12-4	ASSLGLATQY
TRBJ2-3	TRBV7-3	ASSLTPLGTQY
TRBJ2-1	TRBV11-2	ASSDTWGVTTKEQF
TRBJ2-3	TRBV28	ASSLKGTSKDTQY
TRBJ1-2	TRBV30	AWSVGGGGYGYT
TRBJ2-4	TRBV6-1	ASSELSIQY
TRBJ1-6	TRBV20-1	SALPFYNSPLH
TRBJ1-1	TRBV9	ASSVQTYTEAF
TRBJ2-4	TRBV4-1	ASSHREWAKNIQY
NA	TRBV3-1	ACSHSGTSRTYEQY
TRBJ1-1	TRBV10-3	AISGLENTEAF
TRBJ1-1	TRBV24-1	ATSDFRGSAF
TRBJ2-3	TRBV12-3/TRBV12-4	ASKNTPAIADTQY
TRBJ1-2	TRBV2	ASSRDFNYGYT
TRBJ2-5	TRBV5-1	ASSTERFAVETQY
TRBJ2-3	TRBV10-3	AISDGVSDTQY
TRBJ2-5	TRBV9	ASSVVRKEGTQETQY
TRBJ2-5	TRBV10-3	AISRDRGHLTSGTYQETQY
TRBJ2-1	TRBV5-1	ASNPNHQINNEQF
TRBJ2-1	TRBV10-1	ASSERVNNEQF
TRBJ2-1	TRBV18	ASSPGDRNEQF
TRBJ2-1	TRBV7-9	SSSLAQGIYNEQF
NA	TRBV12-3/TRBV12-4	ASSFVPPGTQY
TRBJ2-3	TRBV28	ASSALDRGQDTQY